A few counts support the clone carrying this T cell receptor beta chain. The antigen is unknown. This specimen comes from a study of T-cell reconstitution after alpha-beta-depleted transplantation in children. Study-wide results and caveats: Some patients' high day-60 TCRbeta diversity was attributed to recipient cells surviving conditioning. Several hundred expanded graft clones reportedly supplied alpha-beta T cells about two months after transplant. From newly produced T cells came most of the T-cell counts and diversity one year after transplant.

Unique molecular identifiers were incorporated into the prepared TCRbeta library. In TCRdb, the PCR reads were re-called with MiXCR into one record per CDR3 protein. The data show about 610,000 distinct CDR3 sequences, with around 27% seen just once and around 36% held by the top ten. After removal of 0 bases from V and 6 bases from J, the junction contained 11 bases not matched to a gene. Germline loops: CDR1 SGHRS, CDR2 YFSETQ. The length of the CDR3 is 16 residues. The clonotype originates from a boy less than two years old with Wiskott-Aldrich syndrome, due to receive a stem cell transplant. The specimen comprised PBMCs, sampled before TCRalphabeta/CD19-depleted stem cell transplant. This sequence joins TRBV5-1 and TRBJ2-7, with 8 bases that match TRBD2. For the CDR3, the DNA is TGCGCCAGCAGCTTGGGTAGTGCGGGAGGTATGGGCGAGCAGTACTTC. Its translation is CASSLGSAGGMGEQYF.